One T cell receptor (beta chain) is described in this entry. TCRdb's table, derived via immunoSEQ multiplex PCR, lists solely in-frame clones and lacks some. Here the sample spans some 44,000 clones, 75% to 90% being singletons. This specimen comes from a study of OX40 agonist ivuxolimab in advanced cancers. For the study at large: Recorded diagnoses for dose-escalation patients were hepatocellular carcinoma, melanoma, renal cell or head and neck cancer.

The sample consisted of CD4+ or CD8+ T cells sorted from blood, taken in a trial of the OX40 agonist ivuxolimab. The sequence came from an adult with an advanced solid tumor such as melanoma, head and neck, liver or kidney cancer.

In DNA form, the CDR3 reads TGCGCCAGCAGCTTGATTAGCGGGAGCCTACTCAATGAGCAGTTCTTC. This gives the protein CASSLISGSLLNEQFF. J is TRBJ2-1 and V is TRBV5-1; 9 bases align to TRBD2. The junction had 8 bases not matched to a gene; V was cut back by 1 base and J by 6 bases. This CDR3 is built from 16 residues. The germline gives CDR1 SGHRS, CDR2 YFSETQ.